Listed below are T cell receptor beta chains from one sample, sequenced in a study of shared clonotypes between healthy human individuals. Assay: immunoSEQ multiplex PCR; the TCRdb copy retains only in-frame clones and omits some. The table includes 980,000 or so clones, over 75% detected once. The sequencing sample was made of memory CD4+ T cells sorted from blood. These receptor sequences come from a man aged 18 to 35 in good health. Both conserved end residues are part of each CDR3. A D gene is named only where the DNA matches it firmly. The size field is filled for only some rows; it gives once, few, many or a size class.

TRBJ1-2	NA	TRBD1	TRBV5-1	CASSLTRTGVNYGYTF	TGCGCCAGCAGCTTGACCCGGACAGGGGTTAACTATGGCTACACCTTC
TRBJ2-2	NA	NA	TRBV2	CASTPFPTGELFF	TGTGCCAGCACCCCGTTCCCCACCGGGGAGCTGTTTTTT
TRBJ1-2	NA	NA	TRBV2	CASSEARGALGYTF	TGTGCCAGCAGTGAAGCGCGAGGGGCGCTCGGCTACACCTTC
TRBJ1-1	NA	NA	TRBV7-2	CASSPRVNTEAFF	TGTGCCAGCAGCCCGAGGGTGAACACTGAAGCTTTCTTT
TRBJ2-3	NA	TRBD2	TRBV10-3	CAISETSGSSDTQYF	TGTGCCATCAGTGAGACTAGCGGGAGTTCGGATACGCAGTATTTT
TRBJ2-7	NA	TRBD2	TRBV5-4	CASSSFSGTASYEQYF	TGTGCCAGCAGCTCCTTTAGCGGGACCGCCTCCTACGAGCAGTACTTC
TRBJ1-3	NA	TRBD1	TRBV2	CASSLQGDGNTIYF	TGTGCCAGCAGTCTACAGGGGGATGGAAACACCATATATTTT
TRBJ2-1	NA	NA	TRBV11-3	CASSLGVGYNEQFF	TGTGCCAGCAGTCTCGGGGTAGGGTACAATGAGCAGTTCTTC
TRBJ1-5	NA	NA	TRBV10-3	CAIRTDSNQPQHF	TGTGCCATTCGGACGGATAGCAATCAGCCCCAGCATTTT
TRBJ2-2	NA	NA	TRBV5-1	CASSFAGANTGELFF	TGCGCCAGCAGCTTCGCGGGCGCGAACACCGGGGAGCTGTTTTTT
TRBJ1-3	few	NA	TRBV6-1	CASSSQGTSGNTIYF	TGTGCCAGCAGTTCCCAGGGGACCTCTGGAAACACCATATATTTT
TRBJ1-5	few	NA	TRBV27	CASSRQDDQPQHF	TGTGCCAGCAGCAGACAGGACGATCAGCCCCAGCATTTT
TRBJ2-2	NA	TRBD2	TRBV5-1	CASTRREGLGGELFF	TGCGCCAGCACACGGCGGGAGGGCCTAGGCGGGGAGCTGTTTTTT
TRBJ1-5	NA	TRBD1	TRBV9	CASSAGTEIKQPQHF	TGTGCCAGCAGCGCCGGGACAGAGATAAAACAGCCCCAGCATTTT
TRBJ2-7	NA	TRBD1	TRBV5-4	CASSFRDRVLAYAYEQYF	TGTGCCAGCAGCTTTCGAGACAGGGTCCTGGCCTACGCCTACGAGCAGTACTTC
TRBJ2-7	NA	TRBD2	TRBV10-3	CAISAPTSGINEQYF	TGTGCCATCAGTGCACCGACTAGCGGGATAAACGAGCAGTACTTC
TRBJ1-1	many	NA	TRBV2	CASSEKYMNTEAFF	TGTGCCAGCAGTGAAAAGTACATGAACACTGAAGCTTTCTTT
TRBJ2-5	NA	TRBD2	TRBV6-5	CASSLGRGGETQYF	TGTGCCAGCAGCCTAGGGAGGGGAGGGGAGACCCAGTACTTC
TRBJ1-5	NA	NA	TRBV30	CAWSLQGGSRNQPQHF	TGTGCCTGGAGCCTTCAGGGAGGTAGCCGCAATCAGCCCCAGCATTTT
TRBJ2-3	NA	TRBD1	TRBV11-2	CASRRTGGWADTQYF	TGTGCCAGCAGGCGGACAGGGGGCTGGGCAGATACGCAGTATTTT
TRBJ2-7	NA	NA	TRBV7-9	CASSSQRGSFYEQYF	TGTGCCAGCAGCTCTCAACGCGGGTCTTTCTACGAGCAGTACTTC
TRBJ1-3	NA	NA	TRBV28	CASSLFLGFGNTIYF	TGTGCCAGCAGTTTATTTTTGGGCTTTGGAAACACCATATATTTT